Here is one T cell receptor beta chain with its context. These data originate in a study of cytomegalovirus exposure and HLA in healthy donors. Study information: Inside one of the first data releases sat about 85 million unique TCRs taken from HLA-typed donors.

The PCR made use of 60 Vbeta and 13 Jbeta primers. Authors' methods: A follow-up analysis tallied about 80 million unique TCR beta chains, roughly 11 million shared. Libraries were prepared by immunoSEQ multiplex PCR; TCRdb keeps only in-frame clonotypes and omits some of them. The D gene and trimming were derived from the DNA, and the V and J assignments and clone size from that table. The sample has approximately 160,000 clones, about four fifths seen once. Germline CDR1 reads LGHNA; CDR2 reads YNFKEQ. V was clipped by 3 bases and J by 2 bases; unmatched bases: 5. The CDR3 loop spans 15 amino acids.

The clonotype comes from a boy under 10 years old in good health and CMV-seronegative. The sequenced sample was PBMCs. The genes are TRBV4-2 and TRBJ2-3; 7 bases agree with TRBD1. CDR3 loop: CASSHATGPTDTQYF. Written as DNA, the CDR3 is TGTGCCAGCAGCCACGCGACAGGGCCCACAGATACGCAGTATTTT.